A single sample is the source of the 27 T cell receptor beta chains below, sequenced in a study of blood T cell repertoires in COVID-19. Clones were read by immunoSEQ multiplex PCR, and TCRdb kept only the in-frame ones, dropping some. The sample consists of roughly 290,000 clones, about 85% of them appearing once. The sample taken for sequencing was peripheral blood. These receptors all stem from a woman aged 45-60 years with active or convalescent COVID-19.

This chain uses TRBV2 with TRBJ1-5; weak D call: TRBD1 (6 bases). Germline CDR1 is SNHLY and CDR2 is FYNNEI. The V end was cut by 6 bases, the J end by 4 bases, with 7 bases between. This CDR3 has 12 amino acids. CDR3 in DNA: TGTGCCAGCAGGACAGGAAATCAGCCCCAGCATTTT. Encoded protein: CASRTGNQPQHF.

The chain carries TRBV18 and TRBJ2-1; 15 nucleotides align to TRBD2. This CDR3 has 17 residues. Trimming at V came to 3 bases and at J to 11 bases, leaving 11 bases not matched to a gene. Germline V gene lookup returns CDR1 KGHSH and CDR2 LQKENI. The CDR3 coding sequence is TGTGCCAGCTCACCCCCGGGACTAGCGGGAGGAAGTAAGAAGCAGTTCTTC. Its translation is CASSPPGLAGGSKKQFF.

Turning to this clone: One end of the junction is discordant with germline, which a read error may explain. J is TRBJ2-1 and V is TRBV5-1; 8 positions agree with TRBD2. The germline V gene has CDR1 SGHRS and CDR2 YFSETQ. The CDR3 sequence is 16 residues long. CDR3 residues: CTSSLVGGGPYNEQFF. CDR3 nucleotide sequence: TGCACCAGCAGCTTGGTTGGCGGGGGGCCCTACAATGAGCAGTTCTTC.

This clone was seen more than once but under ten times. The rearrangement links TRBV19 to TRBJ2-1; 12 nucleotides match TRBD2. The V segment lost 5 bases and the J segment 2 bases; nucleotides outside the gene matches: 7. The CDR3 length is 17 residues. CDR1 is LNHDA and CDR2 is SQIVND in the germline V gene (reference sequence). DNA of the CDR3: TGTGCCAGTAGTCCTCGGACTAGCGGGGATCCCTACAATGAGCAGTTCTTC. It specifies CASSPRTSGDPYNEQFF.

The V call is TRBV7-2, the J call TRBJ1-5, with D maybe TRBD1 (5 bases). Germline CDR1 SGHTA, CDR2 FQGNSA. The CDR3 totals 13 residues. V lost 5 bases to trimming and J lost 8 bases, with 13 bases between them. CDR3 DNA: TGTGCCAGCAGCCGTGAGCGGGGGAAGCCCCAGCATTTT. Translation gives CASSRERGKPQHF.

This chain joins TRBV27 and TRBJ2-1; 8 bases fit TRBD2. Germline assignment: CDR1 MNHEY and CDR2 SMNVEV (reference sequence). The V segment lost 4 bases and the J segment 4 bases; nucleotides outside the gene matches: 12. The CDR3 length is 17 residues. In DNA, the CDR3 is TGTGCCAGCAGTTCCAGGTTAGCGGGGAAAACTTACAATGAGCAGTTCTTC. Amino acid sequence: CASSSRLAGKTYNEQFF.

The chain is built from TRBV7-2 and TRBJ1-1; TRBD1 matches at 8 bases. Trimming cost V 3 bases and J 11 bases; bases outside gene matches: 5. Germline-derived CDR1 and CDR2 are SGHTA and FQGNSA. The CDR3 has 12 residues. CDR3 sequence: CASSLGTGLAFF. DNA of the CDR3: TGTGCCAGCAGCTTGGGGACAGGCTTGGCTTTCTTT.

This clone was seen ten or more times. The gene calls are TRBV2 and TRBJ2-1; D not resolved. The germline V and J ends were trimmed by 1 base and 7 bases, with 2 bases remaining between them. The CDR3 spans 11 residues. CDR1 and CDR2 from the germline V gene are SNHLY and FYNNEI. CDR3 in amino acids: CASSEVNEQFF. Written as DNA, the CDR3 is TGTGCCAGCAGTGAAGTAAATGAGCAGTTCTTC.

The chain carries TRBV10-3 and TRBJ2-3; TRBD2 might be the D (7 bases). Trimming stripped 2 bases from V and 2 bases from J, with 23 bases between. The CDR3 is 19 amino acids. Germline V CDR1 and CDR2: ENHRY, SYGVKD. The CDR3 loop reads CAISEASKGGLAVTDTQYF. The CDR3 nucleotides are TGTGCCATCAGTGAGGCTTCGAAGGGGGGGCTAGCGGTCACAGATACGCAGTATTTT.

The rearrangement uses TRBV5-1 and TRBJ1-4; TRBD1 matches 7 bases. Trimming at V came to 3 bases and at J to 7 bases, leaving 6 bases not matched to a gene. The CDR3 loop spans 14 amino acids. From germline, CDR1 is SGHRS and CDR2 YFSETQ. CDR3 coding DNA: TGCGCCAGCAGCTCGACAGGGTATCTTGAAAAACTGTTTTTT. This codes for CASSSTGYLEKLFF.

The rearrangement uses TRBV10-3 and TRBJ2-1; D unclear. V gave up 4 bases and J gave up 3 bases, with 10 bases separating them. This CDR3 has 14 amino acids. CDR1 and CDR2 from the germline V gene are ENHRY and SYGVKD. The CDR3 loop reads CAISVGHNYNEQFF. The CDR3 DNA reads as TGTGCCATCAGTGTTGGGCATAACTACAATGAGCAGTTCTTC.

The chain is built from TRBV6-1 and TRBJ1-2; 8 bases fit TRBD1. CDR3 length: 17 residues. V lost 0 bases to trimming and J lost 8 bases; unmatched junction nucleotides: 14. From germline, CDR1 is MNHNS and CDR2 SASEGT. The CDR3 DNA sequence: TGTGCCAGCAGTGAAGCGCTGTCATGGCAGGGGGCTAACGGCTACACCTTC. It encodes CASSEALSWQGANGYTF.

Here the CDR3 reads CASSQTGVGETQYF. CDR3 nucleotides: TGTGCCAGCAGCCAAACAGGGGTCGGCGAGACCCAGTACTTC. This sequence joins TRBV6-5 and TRBJ2-5, with 7 bases fitting TRBD1. In germline, CDR1 is MNHEY, CDR2 SVGAGI. The ends lost 6 bases at V and 5 bases at J; junction bases unmatched: 9. CDR3 size: 14 residues.

The CDR3 DNA follows: TGTGCCAGCGGGGGGAGCTATGGCTACACCTTC. Residues: CASGGSYGYTF. The chain carries TRBV6-5 and TRBJ1-2, with D perhaps TRBD1 (5 bases). Germline assignment: CDR1 MNHEY and CDR2 SVGAGI. V dropped 8 bases and J dropped 4 bases, with 8 bases sitting between them. This CDR3 has 11 residues.

CDR3 nucleotide sequence: TGTGCCAGCAGCATCACAGGGGCCTGGAGGGAAAAACTGTTTTTT. Its translation is CASSITGAWREKLFF. J is TRBJ1-4 and V is TRBV7-2; 7 bases fit TRBD1. The CDR3 length is 15 residues. From germline, CDR1 is SGHTA and CDR2 FQGNSA. Trimming removed 5 bases from V and 8 bases from J; junction bases left unmatched: 11.

The rearrangement uses TRBV7-9 and TRBJ1-3; D is undetermined. The germline CDR1 and CDR2 sequences are SEHNR and FQNEAQ (reference sequence). The CDR3 has 16 residues. V lost 7 bases, J lost 0 bases, and 16 bases lay in between. CDR3 bases: TGTGCCAGCACCTCCCCGTACAAGTTCTCTGGAAACACCATATATTTT. Translated, it gives CASTSPYKFSGNTIYF.

A few counts support this clone. As DNA, the CDR3 is TGTGCCAGCAGCTCAAGGGCAGGGGCCCCCCGAAGCTACACCTTC. It translates to CASSSRAGAPRSYTF. This chain uses TRBV7-2 with TRBJ1-2; the D gene is possibly TRBD1 (6 bases). There are 15 residues in the CDR3. Trimming took off 4 bases at V and 9 bases at J, with 21 bases between the two ends. Germline-derived CDR1 and CDR2 are SGHTA and FQGNSA.

J is TRBJ2-5 and V is TRBV7-8, with 14 bases aligning to TRBD2. V shed 5 bases, J shed 2 bases, and the junction held 7 bases outside the gene matches. This CDR3 has 17 residues. CDR1 is SGHVS and CDR2 is FQNEAQ in the germline V gene. In nucleotides, the CDR3 is TGTGCCAGCAGCGGGGGACTAGCGGGAGTGGGGCAAGAGACCCAGTACTTC. Protein product: CASSGGLAGVGQETQYF.

The chain carries TRBV7-8 and TRBJ2-1; 7 bases align to TRBD2. The germline CDR1 and CDR2 sequences are SGHVS and FQNEAQ. V trimming: 6 bases; J trimming: 0 bases; junction bases outside the gene matches: 8. This CDR3 spans 16 amino acids. This CDR3 reads CASRPGRGVSYNEQFF. In DNA, the CDR3 is TGTGCCAGCAGACCGGGTCGGGGGGTCTCCTACAATGAGCAGTTCTTC.

The rearrangement uses TRBV13 and TRBJ2-3; 11 bases map to TRBD2. The trim removed 4 bases at V and 0 bases at J, leaving 3 bases unmatched. Germline V CDR1 and CDR2: PRHDT, FYEKMQ (reference sequence). The CDR3 is made up of 16 amino acids. This CDR3 reads CASSYRTSGSTDTQYF. DNA of the CDR3: TGTGCCAGCAGCTACAGGACTAGCGGGAGCACAGATACGCAGTATTTT.

This chain links TRBV4-1 with TRBJ1-6, with D possibly TRBD1 on 5 matching bases. The CDR3 consists of 16 residues. Germline CDR1 MGHRA, CDR2 YSYEKL. V lost 0 bases and J lost 10, with 16 bases in between. Written as DNA, the CDR3 is TGCGCCAGCAGCCAAGATCATGGAGGGGCTAGGTCACCCCTCCACTTT. This codes for CASSQDHGGARSPLHF.

The V gene is TRBV27, the J gene TRBJ2-1, with 7 positions matching TRBD1. This CDR3 contains 15 residues. J gave up 7 bases and V 5 bases, and 11 bases lay outside the gene matches. Germline CDR1 and CDR2: MNHEY and SMNVEV (reference sequence). The CDR3 nucleotides read TGTGCCAGCAGTCCAAACTCCAACAGGGGAAATGAGCAGTTCTTC. It codes for CASSPNSNRGNEQFF.

CDR3 nucleotide sequence: TGCGCCAGCAGCTCGGGACAGGGAACTTCTGGGGCCAACGTCCTGACTTTC. It yields the protein CASSSGQGTSGANVLTF. This chain joins TRBV5-1 and TRBJ2-6; TRBD1 matches 9 bases. Trimming removed 3 bases from V and 1 base from J; junction bases left unmatched: 5. This CDR3 has 17 amino acids. The germline gives CDR1 SGHRS, CDR2 YFSETQ. The entire variable domain, with the rest obtained from reference TRBV5-1 and TRBJ2-6, is as follows: KAGVTQTPRYLIKTRGQQVTLSCSPISGHRSVSWYQQTPGQGLQFLFEYFSETQRNKGNFPGRFSGRQFSNSRSEMNVSTLELGDSALYLCASSSGQGTSGANVLTFGAGSRLTVL.

The chain couples TRBV27 to TRBJ2-7; 9 nucleotides match TRBD1. There are 15 residues in the CDR3. Germline V lookup: CDR1 MNHEY, CDR2 SMNVEV (reference sequence). J was trimmed by 0 bases and V by 3 bases; bases with no gene match: 3. CDR3 in amino acids: CASSFGTGSSYEQYF. CDR3 coding DNA: TGTGCCAGCAGTTTCGGGACAGGGTCCTCCTACGAGCAGTACTTC.

The chain employs TRBV3-1 (or the pseudogene TRBV3-2) and TRBJ2-1; 10 bases fit TRBD2. This CDR3 has 16 residues. V was pared by 6 bases and J by 5 bases, with 10 bases of the junction left unmatched. Germline V gene sequence: CDR1 LGHDT, CDR2 YNNKEL (reference sequence). CDR3 sequence reads: CASSRLAGVEHNEQFF. Here the CDR3 DNA reads TGTGCCAGCAGTCGCCTAGCGGGAGTGGAGCACAATGAGCAGTTCTTC.

The chain employs TRBV2 and TRBJ1-5, with D unresolved. V lost 10 bases, J lost 7 bases, and 17 bases lay in between. This CDR3 has 13 residues. Germline V gene sequence: CDR1 SNHLY, CDR2 FYNNEI. The CDR3: CATTPGRAQPQHF. CDR3 sequence (DNA): TGTGCCACCACGCCCGGGAGGGCCCAGCCCCAGCATTTT.

Many counts were recorded for this clone. This sample includes further DNA sequences coding for the same CDR3. The rearrangement links TRBV12-3 or TRBV12-4 to TRBJ1-2; D is possibly TRBD1 (6 bases). V dropped 6 bases and J dropped 2 bases, with 7 bases sitting between them. The CDR3 length is 12 residues. CDR3 sequence: CASSRGNYGYTF. For the CDR3, the DNA is TGTGCCAGCAGCAGGGGCAACTATGGCTACACCTTC.